This T cell receptor beta chain was found in a study of control samples from healthy donors and cancer patients. V shed 8 bases, J shed 8 bases, and the junction held 8 bases outside the gene matches. Germline CDR1 SNHLY, CDR2 FYNNEI. The CDR3 runs 13 residues. Assay: immunoSEQ multiplex PCR; the TCRdb copy retains only in-frame clones and omits some. The sample has some 130,000 clones; around 90% are singletons. The chain has TRBV2 and TRBJ2-1; TRBD2 matches at 8 bases. This receptor was obtained from a man aged 35 to 55 in good health. Sequenced input: blood. CDR3 coding DNA: TGTGCCAGCCGCCGGGGGGGCCGCGATGAGCAGTTCTTC. Translated, it gives CASRRGGRDEQFF.